This T cell receptor (beta chain) appears in the sequencing data of a study of OX40 agonist ivuxolimab in advanced cancers. As for the study in general: The treatment was a fully human IgG2 OX40 agonist, ivuxolimab. General observations from the study: CD4+ and CD8+ blood T cells expanded clonally by week 6 at 0.1 to 3.0 mg/kg.

V was shortened by 1 base and J by 8 bases, with 22 bases between the two germline ends. This CDR3 has 17 residues. The V gene's germline CDR1 is SGHDT and CDR2 YYEEEE. Clones were read by immunoSEQ multiplex PCR, and TCRdb kept only the in-frame ones, dropping some. The repertoire holds about 99,000 clones, with approximately 94% as singletons. On this clone itself: Its antigen is not known.

The chain employs TRBV5-6 and TRBJ2-4; TRBD1 might be the D (6 bases). The sequencing used CD4+ or CD8+ T cells sorted from blood, collected in a trial of the OX40 agonist ivuxolimab. The clonotype was recovered from an adult with an advanced solid tumor such as melanoma, head and neck, liver or kidney cancer. Here the CDR3 reads CASSLRMGAQGSYIQYF. The CDR3, as DNA: TGTGCCAGCAGCTTGAGAATGGGGGCGCAGGGTTCATACATTCAGTACTTC.